This T cell receptor (beta chain) was profiled in a study of OX40 agonist ivuxolimab in advanced cancers. Across the study: From about 23 to 85 years was the age range, with a mean of roughly 59 years, and over 70% were male. Participants could have had prior anti-PD-1, anti-PD-L1 or anti-CTLA-4 therapy, and around 40% had some.

The method was immunoSEQ multiplex PCR; TCRdb's version includes in-frame clones alone and lacks a portion of them. The sample records fewer than 85,000 clones, about nine tenths being singletons. On cycle 4 day 1 and cycle 7 day 1, as well as at baseline, blood was sampled. With 2 bases clipped from V and 3 bases from J, the junction kept 4 bases outside the gene matches. The germline V gene encodes CDR1 SGHDT and CDR2 YYEEEE. CDR3 length: 15 amino acids. The source is an adult with an advanced solid tumor such as melanoma, head and neck, liver or kidney cancer. The J gene is TRBJ2-3, the V gene TRBV5-6, with TRBD2 matching over 9 bases. The sample consisted of CD4+ or CD8+ T cells sorted from blood, taken in a trial of the OX40 agonist ivuxolimab. CDR3 loop: CASSLPGLATDTQYF. The CDR3 DNA sequence: TGTGCCAGCAGCTTACCGGGACTAGCAACAGATACGCAGTATTTT. The whole variable domain, remainder taken from reference TRBV5-6 and TRBJ2-3, is DAGVTQSPTHLIKTRGQQVTLRCSPKSGHDTVSWYQQALGQGPQFIFQYYEEEERQRGNFPDRFSGHQFPNYSSELNVNALLLGDSALYLCASSLPGLATDTQYFGPGTRLTVL.